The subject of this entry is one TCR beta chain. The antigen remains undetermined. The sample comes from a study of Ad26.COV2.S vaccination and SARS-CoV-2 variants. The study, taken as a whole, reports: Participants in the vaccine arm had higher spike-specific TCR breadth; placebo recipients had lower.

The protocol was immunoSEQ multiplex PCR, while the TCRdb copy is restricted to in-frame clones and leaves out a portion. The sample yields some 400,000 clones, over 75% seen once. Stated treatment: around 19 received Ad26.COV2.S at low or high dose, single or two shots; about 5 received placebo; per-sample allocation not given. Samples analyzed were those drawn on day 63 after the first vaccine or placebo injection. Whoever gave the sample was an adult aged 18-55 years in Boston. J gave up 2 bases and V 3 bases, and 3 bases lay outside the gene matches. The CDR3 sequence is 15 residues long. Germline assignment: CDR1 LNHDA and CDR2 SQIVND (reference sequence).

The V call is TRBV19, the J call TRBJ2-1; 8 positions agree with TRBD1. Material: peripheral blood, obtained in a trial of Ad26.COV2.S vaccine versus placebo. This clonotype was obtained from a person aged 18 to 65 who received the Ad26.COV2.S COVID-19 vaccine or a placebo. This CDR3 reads CASSIGQGPYNEQFF. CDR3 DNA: TGTGCCAGTAGTATCGGACAGGGCCCCTACAATGAGCAGTTCTTC. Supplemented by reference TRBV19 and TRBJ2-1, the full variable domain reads DGGITQSPKYLFRKEGQNVTLSCEQNLNHDAMYWYRQDPGQGLRLIYYSQIVNDFQKGDIAEGYSVSREKKESFPLTVTSAQKNPTAFYLCASSIGQGPYNEQFFGPGTRLTVL.